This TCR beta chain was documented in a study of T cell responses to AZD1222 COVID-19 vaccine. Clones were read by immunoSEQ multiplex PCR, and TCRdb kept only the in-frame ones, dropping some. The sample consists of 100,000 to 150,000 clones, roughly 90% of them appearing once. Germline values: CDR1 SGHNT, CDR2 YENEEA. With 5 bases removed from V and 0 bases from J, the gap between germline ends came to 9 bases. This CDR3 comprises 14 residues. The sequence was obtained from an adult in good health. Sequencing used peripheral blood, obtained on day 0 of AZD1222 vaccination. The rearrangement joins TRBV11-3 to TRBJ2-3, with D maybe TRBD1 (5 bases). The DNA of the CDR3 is TGTGCCAGCAGCCCGACAGCTAGCACAGATACGCAGTATTTT. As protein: CASSPTASTDTQYF.